A selection of T cell receptor beta chains follows, all from one sample in a study of blood T cell repertoires in COVID-19. Here immunoSEQ multiplex PCR was the method, and the copy in TCRdb shows in-frame clones only, minus some. The sample holds a few hundred thousand clones, about 82% seen once. Sequencing was performed on peripheral blood. The receptors derive from a woman aged 80 or over with acute or convalescent COVID-19. The CDR3 runs from the conserved cysteine through the conserved F or W. A D gene is named only where the DNA matches it firmly. Clone size, where shown, is once, few, many, or a class for clones that have expanded.

>.|TRBV5-6|.|TRBJ1-4|17
CASSWSMGREDYEKLFF
TGTGCCAGCAGCTGGTCTATGGGCAGGGAGGACTATGAAAAACTGTTTTTT
>.|TRBV27|.|TRBJ2-1|13
CASSFEHSHEQFF
TGTGCCAGCAGTTTCGAGCATTCTCATGAGCAGTTCTTC
>.|TRBV5-8|.|TRBJ1-5|15
CASSLAYSSNQPQHF
TGTGCCAGCAGCTTGGCGTATTCCAGCAATCAGCCCCAGCATTTT
>.|TRBV7-8|.|TRBJ1-3|16
CASSLVGDLSGNTIYF
TGTGCCAGCAGCTTAGTAGGGGATTTGTCCGGAAACACCATATATTTT
>.|TRBV15|.|TRBJ1-5|14
CATSRDLGIRAQHF
TGTGCCACCAGCAGAGATCTGGGCATCAGAGCCCAGCATTTT
>.|TRBV18|TRBD1|TRBJ1-1|15
CASRQGAGMNTEAFF
TGTGCCAGCCGACAGGGGGCTGGAATGAACACTGAAGCTTTCTTT
>.|TRBV30|.|TRBJ1-2|12
CAWSPPDYGYTF
TGTGCCTGGAGTCCCCCGGACTATGGCTACACCTTC
>many|TRBV7-3|.|TRBJ1-2|13
CASSSDRLRGYTF
TGTGCCAGCAGTTCCGACAGGTTACGGGGCTACACCTTC
>.|TRBV6-4|.|TRBJ1-2|12
CASSDAGVGYTF
TGTGCCAGCAGTGACGCAGGGGTTGGCTACACCTTC
>.|TRBV19|.|TRBJ2-5|15
CASSTPYRDQETQYF
TGTGCCAGTAGTACACCATACAGGGACCAAGAGACCCAGTACTTC
>.|TRBV30|.|TRBJ1-2|14
CAWTDSPGEYGYTF
TGTGCCTGGACCGACTCACCTGGGGAGTATGGCTACACCTTC
>.|TRBV18|TRBD2|TRBJ2-5|16
CASSQQLAGGPETQYF
TGTGCCAGCTCACAACAACTAGCGGGAGGGCCGGAGACCCAGTACTTC
>.|TRBV7-6|.|TRBJ1-1|15
CASSLAPGKNTEAFF
TGTGCCAGCAGCTTAGCGCCGGGGAAGAACACTGAAGCTTTCTTT
>once|TRBV28|.|TRBJ1-1|12
CASSQNRAQAFF
TGTGCCAGCAGCCAAAACAGGGCGCAAGCTTTCTTT
>.|TRBV16|.|TRBJ1-5|14
CASLPAEVNQPQHF
TGTGCCAGCCTTCCGGCGGAGGTCAATCAGCCCCAGCATTTT
>.|TRBV19|.|TRBJ1-2|20
CASSIDRRQDGRGNAYGYTF
TGTGCCAGTAGTATAGATAGACGTCAAGACGGCCGGGGAAATGCATATGGCTACACCTTC
>.|TRBV24-1|.|TRBJ2-2|14
CATSGHSNTGELFF
TGTGCCACCAGTGGCCACTCGAACACCGGGGAGCTGTTTTTT
>once|TRBV10-3|.|TRBJ2-7|12
CAIGRDSYEQYF
TGTGCCATCGGGCGGGACTCCTACGAGCAGTACTTC
>.|TRBV9|.|TRBJ1-1|13
CASSVQENTEAFF
TGTGCCAGCAGCGTTCAGGAGAACACTGAAGCTTTCTTT
>.|TRBV18|.|TRBJ1-1|15
CASSQREGFDTEAFF
TGTGCCAGCTCGCAAAGGGAGGGGTTCGACACTGAAGCTTTCTTT
>.|TRBV5-1|TRBD2|TRBJ2-7|15
CASSALAGDSYEQYF
TGCGCCAGCAGCGCTCTAGCGGGTGATAGCTACGAGCAGTACTTC
>.|TRBV5-6|TRBD1|TRBJ2-7|14
CASSLVGTAYEQYF
TGTGCCAGCAGCTTGGTAGGGACAGCCTACGAGCAGTACTTC
>.|TRBV7-9|.|TRBJ1-1|17
CASEPLWSGDMNTEAFF
TGTGCCAGCGAGCCGCTATGGAGTGGCGATATGAACACTGAAGCTTTCTTT
>once|TRBV5-1|.|TRBJ2-3|13
CASSRSSSDTQYF
TGCGCCAGCAGCCGTTCGTCGTCAGATACGCAGTATTTT
>once|TRBV7-2|TRBD1|TRBJ1-2|14
CASSSTGATYGYTF
TGTGCCAGCAGCTCCACAGGGGCTACTTATGGCTACACCTTC
>.|TRBV5-1|.|TRBJ1-1|14
CASSLSTQNTEAFF
TGCGCCAGCAGCTTGTCTACTCAGAACACTGAAGCTTTCTTT
>.|TRBV10-2|TRBD1|TRBJ1-2|13
CASSAGTDYGYTF
TGCGCCAGCAGTGCCGGGACAGACTATGGCTACACCTTC
>few|TRBV11-2|.|TRBJ2-5|15
CASSSGVGVGRTQYF
TGTGCCAGCAGCTCGGGGGTAGGAGTAGGGCGGACCCAGTACTTC
>.|TRBV4-2|TRBD1|TRBJ2-7|13
CASARTGGNEQYF
TGTGCCAGCGCCCGGACAGGGGGCAACGAGCAGTACTTC
>.|TRBV4-1|TRBD1|TRBJ2-5|17
CASSQDKRTGDIWTQYF
TGCGCCAGCAGCCAAGACAAAAGGACAGGGGATATTTGGACCCAGTACTTC
>.|TRBV11-1|TRBD1|TRBJ2-5|15
CASARDRGYQETQYF
TGTGCCAGCGCCCGGGACAGGGGGTACCAAGAGACCCAGTACTTC
>.|TRBV4-1|.|TRBJ1-6|17
CASSPQISSVVNSPLHF
TGCGCCAGCAGCCCGCAGATTTCCAGCGTTGTTAATTCACCCCTCCACTTT
>.|TRBV6-2/TRBV6-3|TRBD1|TRBJ1-5|14
CASSPDRDTQPQHF
TGTGCCAGCAGCCCCGACAGGGACACTCAGCCCCAGCATTTT
>.|TRBV4-3|TRBD2|TRBJ2-5|15
CASSREPTSWETQYF
TGCGCCAGCAGCCGCGAGCCGACTAGCTGGGAGACCCAGTACTTC
>.|TRBV30|TRBD2|TRBJ2-5|14
CAWEPGLAGETQYF
TGTGCCTGGGAACCGGGACTAGCGGGAGAGACCCAGTACTTC
>.|TRBV25-1|TRBD1|TRBJ1-6|14
CASSVGQGRSPLHF
TGTGCCAGCAGTGTAGGACAGGGACGTTCACCCCTCCACTTT
>few|TRBV2|.|TRBJ1-5|15
CASSELAGSNQPQHF
TGTGCCAGCAGTGAATTGGCAGGTAGCAATCAGCCCCAGCATTTT
>.|TRBV19|TRBD1|TRBJ1-2|14
CASLDRGLGYGYTF
TGTGCCTCCCTGGACAGGGGGTTGGGCTATGGCTACACCTTC
>.|TRBV24-1|TRBD1|TRBJ1-1|15
CATSEGTGGAGRAFF
TGTGCCACCAGTGAGGGGACAGGGGGCGCGGGTAGAGCTTTCTTT
>.|TRBV18|.|TRBJ1-1|12
CASSPLADEAFF
TGTGCCAGCTCACCATTGGCAGATGAAGCTTTCTTT
>.|TRBV18|.|TRBJ1-2|14
CASSRGQANYGYTF
TGTGCCAGCTCACGCGGACAAGCTAACTATGGCTACACCTTC
>once|TRBV9|.|TRBJ2-7|16
CASSVNVGADSYEQYF
TGTGCCAGCAGCGTAAACGTAGGGGCAGACTCCTACGAGCAGTACTTC
>.|TRBV19|TRBD2|TRBJ2-1|17
CASTGGGAGDHYNEQFF
TGTGCCAGTACCGGTGGAGGAGCGGGAGACCACTACAATGAGCAGTTCTTC
>once|TRBV19|TRBD2|TRBJ2-2|16
CASSFTSGVNTGELFF
TGTGCCAGTAGTTTTACTAGCGGGGTGAACACCGGGGAGCTGTTTTTT
>.|TRBV27|.|TRBJ2-3|15
CASSFDGAHTDTQYF
TGTGCCAGCAGTTTCGACGGAGCCCACACAGATACGCAGTATTTT
>.|TRBV6-2/TRBV6-3|TRBD2|TRBJ2-1|20
CASSSQRAASGGASYNEQFF
TGTGCCAGCAGTTCCCAGAGGGCGGCTAGCGGGGGGGCCTCCTACAATGAGCAGTTCTTC
>.|TRBV30|.|TRBJ1-6|14
CAWSRDRSFSPLHF
TGTGCCTGGAGTAGAGACAGGTCCTTTTCACCCCTCCACTTT
>.|TRBV25-1|.|TRBJ2-3|13
CASSVGLGTGKHF
.
>.|TRBV7-3|TRBD2|TRBJ2-7|17
CASSLTSGLSGSSEQYF
TGTGCCAGCAGCTTAACCTCGGGACTAAGCGGGAGTTCCGAGCAGTACTTC
>.|TRBV11-3|TRBD1|TRBJ2-2|14
CASRLRTGTGELFF
TGTGCCAGCAGGTTAAGGACAGGGACCGGGGAGCTGTTTTTT
>.|TRBV28|.|TRBJ1-6|14
CASSFRQGTSPLHF
TGTGCCAGCAGTTTTAGGCAGGGGACTTCACCCCTCCACTTT
>many|TRBV9|.|TRBJ1-2|14
CASTDSSWGYGYTF
TGTGCCAGCACTGACAGCTCGTGGGGCTATGGCTACACCTTC
>.|TRBV7-2|TRBD1|TRBJ2-3|13
CASSVQTGDTQYF
TGTGCCAGCAGCGTACAGACAGGGGATACGCAGTATTTT
>.|TRBV11-3|TRBD1|TRBJ2-3|16
CASSLAQGVYTDTQYF
TGTGCCAGCAGCTTAGCTCAGGGGGTTTACACAGATACGCAGTATTTT
>.|TRBV11-3|.|TRBJ2-7|12
CASSLRGREQYF
TGTGCCAGCAGCTTGCGAGGGCGCGAGCAGTACTTC
>.|TRBV29-1|TRBD1|TRBJ1-1|16
CSVEDLIRTGSTEAFF
TGCAGCGTTGAAGATCTCATCCGGACAGGGAGCACTGAAGCTTTCTTT
>.|TRBV18|TRBD1|TRBJ2-6|17
CASSLPRTGTGANVLTF
TGTGCCAGCTCACTTCCCAGGACAGGGACCGGGGCCAACGTCCTGACTTTC
>.|TRBV28|.|TRBJ1-3|12
CASSFRRNTIYF
TGTGCCAGCAGTTTCAGGAGAAACACCATATATTTT
>few|TRBV27|.|TRBJ1-2|14
CASSSGGQNYGYTF
TGTGCCAGCAGTTCCGGGGGGCAGAACTATGGCTACACCTTC